The 18 T cell receptor beta chains below all came from one sample that was sequenced in a study of Tregs in tolerant kidney transplant recipients. Measured with immunoSEQ multiplex PCR; TCRdb has only the in-frame clones, and not every one. The table lists around 78,000 clones, under 95% of them singletons. Specimen: Tregs from blood, collected before the transplant. The receptors shown here come from a human donor who received a combined kidney and bone marrow transplant.

This chain joins TRBV7-7 and TRBJ2-1; the match to TRBD1 covers 9 bases. CDR3 length equals 16 residues. Germline V CDR1 and CDR2: SSHAT, FNYEAQ (reference sequence). The V and J ends lost 5 bases and 6 bases, in that order; junction bases with no gene match: 11. CDR3 amino acids: CASSPIPGQGPNEQFF. Written as DNA, the CDR3 is TGTGCCAGCAGCCCCATACCGGGACAGGGCCCCAATGAGCAGTTCTTC.

The rearrangement uses TRBV5-4 and TRBJ2-7; TRBD2 matches at 8 bases. The V segment lost 0 bases and the J segment 3 bases; nucleotides outside the gene matches: 2. The V gene's germline CDR1 is SGHNT and CDR2 YYREEE (reference sequence). The CDR3 consists of 14 residues. Written as DNA, the CDR3 is TGTGCCAGCAGCTTGGATAGCGGGAACTACGAGCAGTACTTC. The encoded protein is CASSLDSGNYEQYF.

For this clone: The same CDR3 arises from other DNA sequences in this sample as well. V gene TRBV18 combines with J gene TRBJ2-6; tentative D call: TRBD2 (6 bases). The CDR3 contains 14 residues. V was clipped by 3 bases and J by 4 bases, with 7 bases between them. Germline CDR1 and CDR2: KGHSH and LQKENI. The CDR3 DNA reads as TGTGCCAGCTCACCGGGGGGAGGGGCCAACGTCCTGACTTTC. Its translation is CASSPGGGANVLTF. The full variable domain, rest sourced from reference TRBV18 and TRBJ2-6, is NAGVMQNPRHLVRRRGQEARLRCSPMKGHSHVYWYRQLPEEGLKFMVYLQKENIIDESGMPKERFSAEFPKEGPSILRIQQVVRGDSAAYFCASSPGGGANVLTFGAGSRLTVL.

Only one count was recorded for this clone. The chain recombines TRBV7-2 with TRBJ2-5; D is perhaps TRBD1 or TRBD2 (6 bases each). Germline CDR1 SGHTA, CDR2 FQGNSA. V was cut by 5 bases and J by 5 bases, with 12 bases left in between. This CDR3 region has 13 residues. CDR3 residues: CASSQTGGETQYF. The CDR3 nucleotides are TGTGCCAGCAGCCAGACAGGAGGGGAGACCCAGTACTTC.

This clone was observed a handful of times. The chain joins TRBV28 to TRBJ1-5; the D is unclear. V lost 5 bases and J 0 bases, leaving 14 bases between the germline ends. Germline CDR1 is MDHEN and CDR2 is SYDVKM. This CDR3 contains 16 residues. CDR3 residues: CASSTAGYYSNQPQHF. DNA for the CDR3: TGTGCCAGCAGTACTGCAGGATACTATAGCAATCAGCCCCAGCATTTT. The full variable domain, its missing parts supplied by reference TRBV28 and TRBJ1-5, is DVKVTQSSRYLVKRTGEKVFLECVQDMDHENMFWYRQDPGLGLRLIYFSYDVKMKEKGDIPEGYSVSREKKERFSLILESASTNQTSMYLCASSTAGYYSNQPQHFGDGTRLSIL.

This clone has a single count. The rearrangement links TRBV21-1 to TRBJ2-6; TRBD2 is the table's D call, not checked against the DNA. TRBV21-1 is a listed pseudogene. This CDR3 has 16 residues. The CDR3 reads CASSKRCGAGANVLTF. The CDR3 nucleotides are TGTGCCAGCAGCAAACGATGCGGGGCTGGGGCCAACGTCCTGACTTTC.

The chain couples TRBV6-4 to TRBJ2-3; D call uncertain. This CDR3 is 14 amino acids long. Germline CDR1 is MRHNA and CDR2 is SNTAGT. V lost 3 bases to trimming and J lost 0 bases, with 7 bases between them. The CDR3 region is CASSEGPSTDTQYF. The CDR3 DNA is TGTGCCAGCAGTGAAGGTCCCAGCACAGATACGCAGTATTTT.

In regard to this clone: Relative to the germline gene, one junction end is altered; a read error may explain this. This chain connects TRBV29-1 to TRBJ2-6; possibly TRBD1 for D (5 bases). The V gene's germline CDR1 is SQVTM and CDR2 ANQGSEA. This CDR3 is built from 16 residues. The CDR3 nucleotides read TGCAGCGTTGAAGACAGGGTCCCCTCTGGGACCAACGTCCTGACTTTC. The encoded protein is CSVEDRVPSGTNVLTF.

V and J are TRBV6-5 and TRBJ1-5; the D gene is possibly TRBD1 (5 bases). Germline CDR1 reads MNHEY; CDR2 reads SVGAGI. The V end lost 2 bases, the J end lost 3 bases, and 14 bases lay between the germline ends. The CDR3 is made up of 16 amino acids. The CDR3 coding sequence is TGTGCCAGCAGTTACGTCGGATCAGGGCACAATCAGCCCCAGCATTTT. Amino acids: CASSYVGSGHNQPQHF.

V is TRBV18 and J is TRBJ1-2; 8 nucleotides align to TRBD1. Germline V gene data show CDR1 as KGHSH and CDR2 as LQKENI. Trimming removed 5 bases from V and 3 bases from J; junction bases left unmatched: 5. The CDR3 has 14 amino acids. The CDR3 DNA sequence: TGTGCCAGCTCAGATGGACAGGGAGACTATGGCTACACCTTC. Its translation is CASSDGQGDYGYTF.

This sequence joins TRBV4-1 and TRBJ2-7; TRBD2 matches 9 bases. This CDR3 has 15 amino acids. Germline-derived CDR1 and CDR2 are MGHRA and YSYEKL. The V gene end was trimmed by 6 bases and the J gene end by 3 bases; junction bases not matched to a gene: 9. In nucleotides, the CDR3 is TGCGCCAGCAGACTAGGTGCTAGCGGGGTCTACGAGCAGTACTTC. Protein product: CASRLGASGVYEQYF.

This chain uses TRBV5-6 with TRBJ2-5, with D hard to call. The length of the CDR3 is 16 residues. Trimming removed 6 bases at V and 0 bases at J, with 18 bases between. Germline V lookup: CDR1 SGHDT, CDR2 YYEEEE. CDR3 sequence reads: CASTFGLHLYQETQYF. The CDR3 DNA reads TGTGCCAGCACTTTCGGGCTCCATTTGTACCAAGAGACCCAGTACTTC.

The chain is built from TRBV7-2 and TRBJ2-1, with D tentatively TRBD2 (5 bases). The V end was cut by 10 bases, the J end by 1 base, with 14 bases between. This CDR3 is 14 amino acids long. Germline values: CDR1 SGHTA, CDR2 FQGNSA. CDR3 bases: TGTGCCACCGATCGCGGGTATTCCTACAATGAGCAGTTCTTC. Protein: CATDRGYSYNEQFF. The whole variable domain, filled in from reference TRBV7-2 and TRBJ2-1, reads GAGVSQSPSNKVTEKGKDVELRCDPISGHTALYWYRQSLGQGLEFLIYFQGNSAPDKSGLPSDRFSAERTGGSVSTLTIQRTQQEDSAVYLCATDRGYSYNEQFFGPGTRLTVL.

The chain carries TRBV28 and TRBJ2-1; TRBD2 agrees at 11 bases. The CDR3 is made up of 20 amino acids. In germline, CDR1 is MDHEN, CDR2 SYDVKM. V shed 7 bases, J shed 5 bases, and the junction held 22 bases outside the gene matches. The CDR3 DNA sequence: TGTGCCAGCATTACCGGGACAGGGTTTCTCAGGGGACTAGCGGACAATGAGCAGTTCTTC. It translates to CASITGTGFLRGLADNEQFF.

The J gene is TRBJ2-1, the V gene TRBV5-8, with 10 nucleotides matching TRBD2. With 0 bases clipped from V and 5 bases from J, the junction kept 8 bases outside the gene matches. CDR3 length: 17 residues. Germline V gene data show CDR1 as SGHTS and CDR2 as YDEGEE. The CDR3 DNA reads TGTGCCAGCAGCTTGGCCCGGCTAGCGGGAGTGGACAATGAGCAGTTCTTC. This translates into CASSLARLAGVDNEQFF.

This clone was detected only once. This rearrangement joins TRBV6-1 to TRBJ1-4; D is unclear. This CDR3 spans 14 amino acids. Germline V lookup: CDR1 MNHNS, CDR2 SASEGT. With 2 bases removed from V and 7 bases from J, the gap between germline ends came to 11 bases. CDR3 in amino acids: CASSESSRSEKLFF. The CDR3 nucleotides are TGTGCCAGCAGTGAATCCTCCAGGTCTGAAAAACTGTTTTTT.

This clone was seen a few times. The V call is TRBV4-1, the J call TRBJ1-3; D gene unclear. V was pared by 5 bases and J by 0 bases, with 11 bases between. The CDR3 consists of 15 residues. Per germline, CDR1 MGHRA and CDR2 YSYEKL. CDR3 region: CASSGLGLSGNTIYF. The CDR3 nucleotides are TGCGCCAGCAGCGGCCTAGGGCTCTCTGGAAACACCATATATTTT.

A remark on this clone: The same CDR3 is also encoded by other DNA sequences in this sample. This sequence joins TRBV19 and TRBJ2-2; the D call may be TRBD1 or TRBD2 (6 bases each). Trimming removed 10 bases from V and 4 bases from J, with 16 bases in between. This CDR3 has 14 residues. From germline, CDR1 is LNHDA and CDR2 SQIVND (reference sequence). The CDR3 sequence is CATVRGGSTGELFF. The CDR3 nucleotides read TGTGCCACTGTTCGAGGGGGGAGCACCGGGGAGCTGTTTTTT.